The source of this T cell receptor beta chain is a study of cytomegalovirus exposure and HLA in healthy donors. About this clone itself: The target antigen is unknown.

Use of 60 Vbeta and 13 Jbeta primers characterized the PCR. Clones were sequenced by immunoSEQ multiplex PCR, and TCRdb holds only the in-frame ones, with some missing. The repertoire table contains about 72,000 clones. Study outcomes and limitations: Likely technical artifact: a cluster of highly shared sequence variants.

This clonotype originated in a man aged 50 to 60 in good health and CMV-seropositive. The specimen sequenced was PBMCs.

The CDR3 region is CASSSWTGDPPGANVLTF. CDR3 nucleotide sequence: TGCGCCAGCAGCTCCTGGACAGGAGACCCTCCTGGGGCCAACGTCCTGACTTTC. The chain has TRBV5-1 and TRBJ2-6, with 7 bases fitting TRBD1. The V gene end was trimmed by 3 bases and the J gene end by 2 bases; junction bases not matched to a gene: 11. Germline CDR1 reads SGHRS; CDR2 reads YFSETQ. The length of the CDR3 is 18 residues.